A single sample is the source of the 12 T cell receptor beta chains below, sequenced in a study of T cell changes during pregnancy in multiple sclerosis. Profiled with immunoSEQ multiplex PCR; TCRdb holds only in-frame clones, not every one. There are fewer than 100,000 clones in the sample; 75% to 90% occur only once, and about 1.9% lies in the top ten. Here the sequenced sample was peripheral blood, taken before pregnancy. Receptor source: a female donor with multiple sclerosis, enrolled in a pregnancy study.

The V and J genes are TRBV19 and TRBJ1-1, with 8 nucleotides matching TRBD1. The CDR3 extends over 13 amino acids. Trimming at V came to 6 bases and at J to 6 bases, leaving 6 bases not matched to a gene. The V gene's germline CDR1 is LNHDA and CDR2 SQIVND (reference sequence). Written as DNA, the CDR3 is TGTGCCAGTAGGGACAGGGAGGGGGCTGAAGCTTTCTTT. Its protein product is CASRDREGAEAFF.

This rearrangement joins TRBV5-1 to TRBJ1-1; no reliable D call. Trimming left V 1 base short and J 4 bases short, with 14 bases between. CDR3 length equals 15 residues. Germline V lookup: CDR1 SGHRS, CDR2 YFSETQ. DNA for the CDR3: TGCGCCAGCAGCTTGTCCCCCCAGAGCGGCACTGAAGCTTTCTTT. Protein sequence: CASSLSPQSGTEAFF.

The chain joins TRBV10-3 to TRBJ1-2; D remains unclear. The V end lost 0 bases, the J end lost 3 bases, and 14 bases lay between the germline ends. Germline CDR1 is ENHRY and CDR2 is SYGVKD. The CDR3 consists of 16 residues. The CDR3: CAISESTWEKDYGYTF. The CDR3 nucleotides read TGTGCCATCAGTGAGTCGACTTGGGAGAAGGACTATGGCTACACCTTC.

The table lists this clone with a few counts. The rearrangement links TRBV6-1 to TRBJ2-1; no firm D call. The CDR3 extends over 15 amino acids. Trimming removed 10 bases from V and 8 bases from J, with 24 bases in between. Germline assignment: CDR1 MNHNS and CDR2 SASEGT. Here the CDR3 reads CATNDRVDSFDEQFF. CDR3 coding DNA: TGTGCCACCAACGACCGGGTCGATTCTTTCGATGAGCAGTTCTTC.

This sequence joins TRBV18 and TRBJ1-1; weak D call: TRBD1 (5 bases). The CDR3 contains 14 residues. Trimming shortened V by 2 bases and J by 5 bases, and 12 bases separated the two germline ends. The germline gives CDR1 KGHSH, CDR2 LQKENI. CDR3: CASSPTGGETEAFF. The CDR3 DNA follows: TGTGCCAGCTCACCAACCGGGGGGGAAACTGAAGCTTTCTTT.

This sequence joins TRBV5-6 and TRBJ1-1; maybe TRBD1 (5 bases). Germline loops: CDR1 SGHDT, CDR2 YYEEEE. This CDR3 has 14 residues. The germline V and J ends were trimmed by 3 bases and 9 bases, with 18 bases remaining between them. The CDR3 is CASSSTYDSPKAFF. The CDR3, as DNA: TGTGCCAGCAGCTCTACCTACGACAGCCCCAAAGCTTTCTTT.

This chain connects TRBV6-1 to TRBJ2-1; D is possibly TRBD2 (6 bases). The germline CDR1 and CDR2 sequences are MNHNS and SASEGT. V lost 7 bases and J 0 bases, leaving 10 bases between the germline ends. CDR3 size: 14 residues. The CDR3 reads CASTRDSSYNEQFF. The CDR3 DNA follows: TGTGCCAGCACCCGGGACTCCTCCTACAATGAGCAGTTCTTC.

The rearrangement joins TRBV6-4 to TRBJ1-6, with 10 nucleotides matching TRBD1. The germline V gene encodes CDR1 MRHNA and CDR2 SNTAGT. J lost 6 bases, V lost 8 bases, and 4 bases had no gene match. The CDR3 is made up of 14 amino acids. CDR3 nucleotide sequence: TGTGCCAGCCGGGACAGGGGTGTTAATTCACCCCTCCACTTT. It specifies CASRDRGVNSPLHF.

CDR3: CASSPGASSYEQYF. DNA of the CDR3: TGTGCCAGCTCACCAGGGGCGAGCTCCTACGAGCAGTACTTC. The J gene is TRBJ2-7, the V gene TRBV18, with a tentative D call TRBD1 (5 bases). The CDR3 spans 14 residues. Trimming took off 2 bases at V and 0 bases at J, with 8 bases between the two ends. Germline CDR1 and CDR2: KGHSH and LQKENI. The full variable domain, in which reference TRBV18 and TRBJ2-7 provide the parts outside the CDR3, is NAGVMQNPRHLVRRRGQEARLRCSPMKGHSHVYWYRQLPEEGLKFMVYLQKENIIDESGMPKERFSAEFPKEGPSILRIQQVVRGDSAAYFCASSPGASSYEQYFGPGTRLTVT.

V gene TRBV6-6 combines with J gene TRBJ1-4, with TRBD1 identical over 10 bases. CDR1 is MNHNY and CDR2 is SVGAGI in the germline V gene (reference sequence). The junction had 10 bases not matched to a gene; V was cut back by 5 bases and J by 10 bases. CDR3 size: 15 residues. The CDR3 here is CASSPPGQGTAKLFF. The CDR3 DNA is TGTGCCAGCAGTCCTCCGGGACAGGGGACAGCAAAACTGTTTTTT.

The chain links TRBV18 to TRBJ1-1; D possibly corresponds to TRBD1 (5 bases). This CDR3 has 13 amino acids. Trimming took off 4 bases at V and 1 base at J, with 7 bases between the two ends. Looked up from germline, CDR1 is KGHSH and CDR2 is LQKENI. CDR3 nucleotides: TGTGCCAGCTCACAGGGGTCGAACACTGAAGCTTTCTTT. Translating it yields CASSQGSNTEAFF.

The V and J genes are TRBV6-1 and TRBJ1-5; D is uncertain. CDR3 length equals 13 residues. Deletions cut 7 bases from V and 1 base from J, with 8 bases between. Germline values: CDR1 MNHNS, CDR2 SASEGT. In DNA, the CDR3 is TGTGCCAGCACCTTTGTAAGCAATCAGCCCCAGCATTTT. Encoded protein: CASTFVSNQPQHF.